Described below is a single T cell receptor (beta chain) sequence and its context. The sample is drawn from a study of cytomegalovirus exposure and HLA in healthy donors. The PCR employed 60 Vbeta primers together with 13 Jbeta primers. Method: immunoSEQ multiplex PCR; TCRdb's copy keeps in-frame clones and lacks some. This table holds more than 150,000 clones, 77% found once. Trimming cost V 2 bases and J 3 bases, with 19 bases left between them. The CDR3 runs 18 residues. From germline, CDR1 is LGHNA and CDR2 YNFKEQ. The J gene is TRBJ2-2, the V gene TRBV4-2; TRBD2 is a possible D gene (6 bases). The receptor was isolated from a young man in good health and CMV-seronegative. Sequencing used PBMCs. The CDR3 reads CASSQTGTSAIYTGELFF. CDR3 bases: TGTGCCAGCAGCCAAACCGGGACTTCCGCTATCTACACCGGGGAGCTGTTTTTT.